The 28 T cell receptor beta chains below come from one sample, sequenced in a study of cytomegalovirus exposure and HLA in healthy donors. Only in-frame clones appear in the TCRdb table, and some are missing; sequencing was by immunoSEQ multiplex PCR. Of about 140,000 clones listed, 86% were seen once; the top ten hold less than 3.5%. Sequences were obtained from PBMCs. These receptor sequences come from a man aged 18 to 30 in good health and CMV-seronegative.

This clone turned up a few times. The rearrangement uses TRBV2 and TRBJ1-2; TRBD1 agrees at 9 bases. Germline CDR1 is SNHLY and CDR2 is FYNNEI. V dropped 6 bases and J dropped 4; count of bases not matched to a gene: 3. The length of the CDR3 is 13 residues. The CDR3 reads CASRQGASYGYTF. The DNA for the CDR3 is TGTGCCAGCAGACAGGGGGCCTCCTATGGCTACACCTTC.

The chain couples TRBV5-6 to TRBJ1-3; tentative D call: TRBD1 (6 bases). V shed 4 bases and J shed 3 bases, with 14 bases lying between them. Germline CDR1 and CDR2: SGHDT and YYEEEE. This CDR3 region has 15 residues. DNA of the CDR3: TGTGCCAGCAGCCAGGGGTGGGGTGTTGGAAACACCATATATTTT. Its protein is CASSQGWGVGNTIYF. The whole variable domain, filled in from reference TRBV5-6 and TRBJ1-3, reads DAGVTQSPTHLIKTRGQQVTLRCSPKSGHDTVSWYQQALGQGPQFIFQYYEEEERQRGNFPDRFSGHQFPNYSSELNVNALLLGDSALYLCASSQGWGVGNTIYFGEGSWLTVV.

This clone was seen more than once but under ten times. The CDR3 bases are TGTGCCAGCGGGGTTCAGGACAGGGCCTATGGCTACACCTTC. Translating gives CASGVQDRAYGYTF. The chain employs TRBV28 and TRBJ1-2, with TRBD1 matching over 8 bases. Germline V lookup: CDR1 MDHEN, CDR2 SYDVKM. Trimming took 8 bases from V and 4 from J; bases not matched to a gene: 9. This CDR3 has 14 residues.

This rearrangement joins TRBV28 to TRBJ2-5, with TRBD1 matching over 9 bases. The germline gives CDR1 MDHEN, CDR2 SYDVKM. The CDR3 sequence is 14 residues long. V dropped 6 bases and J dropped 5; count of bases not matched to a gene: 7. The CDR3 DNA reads TGTGCCAGCAGGCCGGACAGGGGTTCGGAGACCCAGTACTTC. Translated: CASRPDRGSETQYF.

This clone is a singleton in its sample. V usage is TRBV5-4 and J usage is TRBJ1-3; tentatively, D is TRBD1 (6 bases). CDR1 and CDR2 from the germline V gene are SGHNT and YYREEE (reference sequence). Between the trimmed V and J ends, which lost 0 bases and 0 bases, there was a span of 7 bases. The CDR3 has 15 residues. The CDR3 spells CASSLATGSGNTIYF. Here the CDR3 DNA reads TGTGCCAGCAGCTTGGCGACAGGCTCTGGAAACACCATATATTTT.

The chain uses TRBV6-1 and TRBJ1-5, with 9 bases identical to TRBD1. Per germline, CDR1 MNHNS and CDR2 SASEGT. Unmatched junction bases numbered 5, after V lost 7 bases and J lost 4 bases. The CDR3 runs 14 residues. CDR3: CASKQGARNQPQHF. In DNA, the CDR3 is TGTGCCAGCAAACAGGGGGCAAGGAATCAGCCCCAGCATTTT.

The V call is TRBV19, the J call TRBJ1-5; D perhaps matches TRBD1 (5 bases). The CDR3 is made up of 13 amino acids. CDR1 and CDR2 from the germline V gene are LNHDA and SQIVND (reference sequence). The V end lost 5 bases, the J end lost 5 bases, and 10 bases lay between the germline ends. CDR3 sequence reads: CASSLPQDQPQHF. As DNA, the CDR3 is TGTGCCAGTAGTCTCCCACAGGATCAGCCCCAGCATTTT.

The CDR3 DNA reads as TGTGCCAGCATCTCGGAGGGGGTAGCGGGGACCAATGAGCAGTTCTTC. Amino acids: CASISEGVAGTNEQFF. This sequence joins TRBV2 and TRBJ2-1, with 8 bases lining up with TRBD2. CDR1 and CDR2 from the germline V gene are SNHLY and FYNNEI. The CDR3 is 16 residues long. The ends lost 7 bases at V and 6 bases at J; junction bases unmatched: 14.

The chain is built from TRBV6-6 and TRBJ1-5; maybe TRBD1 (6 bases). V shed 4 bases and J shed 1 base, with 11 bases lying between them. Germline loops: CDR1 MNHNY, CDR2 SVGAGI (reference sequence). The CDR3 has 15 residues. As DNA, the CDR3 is TGTGCCAGCAGTTTCCAGGGGCCGAGCAATCAGCCCCAGCATTTT. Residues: CASSFQGPSNQPQHF.

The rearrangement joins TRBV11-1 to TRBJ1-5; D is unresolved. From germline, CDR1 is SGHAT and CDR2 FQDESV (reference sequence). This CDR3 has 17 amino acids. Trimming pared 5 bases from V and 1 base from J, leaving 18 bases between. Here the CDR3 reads CASSLRRQAGSNQPQHF. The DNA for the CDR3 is TGTGCCAGCAGCCTCCGACGGCAAGCGGGGAGCAATCAGCCCCAGCATTTT.

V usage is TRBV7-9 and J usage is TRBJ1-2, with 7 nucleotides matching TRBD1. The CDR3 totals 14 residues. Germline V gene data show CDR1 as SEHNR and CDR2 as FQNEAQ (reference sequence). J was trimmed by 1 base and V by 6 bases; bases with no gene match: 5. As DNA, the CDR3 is TGTGCCAGCAGTGGGGACAGTAATAACTATGGCTACACCTTC. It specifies CASSGDSNNYGYTF.

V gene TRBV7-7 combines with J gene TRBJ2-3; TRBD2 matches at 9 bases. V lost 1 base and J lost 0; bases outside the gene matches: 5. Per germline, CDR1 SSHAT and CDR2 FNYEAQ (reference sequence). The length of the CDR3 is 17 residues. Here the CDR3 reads CASSLGPSGGSTDTQYF. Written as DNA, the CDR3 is TGTGCCAGCAGCTTAGGGCCCAGCGGGGGGAGCACAGATACGCAGTATTTT.

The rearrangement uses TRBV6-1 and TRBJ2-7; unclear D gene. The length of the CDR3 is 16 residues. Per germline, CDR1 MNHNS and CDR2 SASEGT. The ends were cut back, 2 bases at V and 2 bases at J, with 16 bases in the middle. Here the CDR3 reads CASSEKLAFPTYEQYF. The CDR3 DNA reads TGTGCCAGCAGTGAAAAGTTAGCATTCCCGACCTACGAGCAGTACTTC.

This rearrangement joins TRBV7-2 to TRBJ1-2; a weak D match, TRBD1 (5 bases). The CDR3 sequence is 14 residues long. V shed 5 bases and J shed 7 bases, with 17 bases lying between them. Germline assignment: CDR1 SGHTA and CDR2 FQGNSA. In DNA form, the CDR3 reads TGTGCCAGCAGCCTAGACGGGACTCCCGGTGGCTACACCTTC. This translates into CASSLDGTPGGYTF.

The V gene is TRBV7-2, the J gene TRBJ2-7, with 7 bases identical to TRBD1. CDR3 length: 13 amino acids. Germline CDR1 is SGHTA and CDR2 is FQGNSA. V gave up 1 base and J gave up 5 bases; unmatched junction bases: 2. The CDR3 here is CASSLVGTDEQYF. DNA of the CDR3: TGTGCCAGCAGCTTAGTTGGGACAGACGAGCAGTACTTC.

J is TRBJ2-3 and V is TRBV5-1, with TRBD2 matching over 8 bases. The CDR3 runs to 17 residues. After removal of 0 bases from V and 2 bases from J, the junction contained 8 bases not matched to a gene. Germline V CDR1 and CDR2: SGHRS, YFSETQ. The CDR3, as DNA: TGCGCCAGCAGCTTGGAAGTTCTAGCGGGTTACACAGATACGCAGTATTTT. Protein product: CASSLEVLAGYTDTQYF. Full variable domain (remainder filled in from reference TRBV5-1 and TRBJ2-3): KAGVTQTPRYLIKTRGQQVTLSCSPISGHRSVSWYQQTPGQGLQFLFEYFSETQRNKGNFPGRFSGRQFSNSRSEMNVSTLELGDSALYLCASSLEVLAGYTDTQYFGPGTRLTVL.

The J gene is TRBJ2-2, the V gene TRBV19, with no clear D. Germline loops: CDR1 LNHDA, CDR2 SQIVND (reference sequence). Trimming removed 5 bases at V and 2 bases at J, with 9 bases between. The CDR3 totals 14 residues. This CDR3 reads CASSSTPNTGELFF. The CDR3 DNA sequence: TGTGCCAGTAGTTCGACTCCCAACACCGGGGAGCTGTTTTTT.

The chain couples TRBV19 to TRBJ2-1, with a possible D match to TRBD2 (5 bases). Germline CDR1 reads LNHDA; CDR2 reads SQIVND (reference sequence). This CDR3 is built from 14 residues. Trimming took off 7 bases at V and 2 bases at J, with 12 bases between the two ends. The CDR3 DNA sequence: TGTGCCAGTACGCCGCGGGCAACCTACAATGAGCAGTTCTTC. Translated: CASTPRATYNEQFF.

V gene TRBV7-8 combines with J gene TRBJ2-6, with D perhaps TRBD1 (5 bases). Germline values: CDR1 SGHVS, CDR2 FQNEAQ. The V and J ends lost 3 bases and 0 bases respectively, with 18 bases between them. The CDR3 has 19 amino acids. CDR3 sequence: CASSFSLTAFSSGANVLTF. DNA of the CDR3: TGTGCCAGCAGCTTCTCTTTGACAGCCTTTAGCTCTGGGGCCAACGTCCTGACTTTC.

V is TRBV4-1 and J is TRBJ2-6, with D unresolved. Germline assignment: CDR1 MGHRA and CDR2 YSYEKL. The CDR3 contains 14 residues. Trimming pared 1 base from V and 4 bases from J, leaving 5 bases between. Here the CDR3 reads CASSQGGGANVLTF. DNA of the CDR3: TGCGCCAGCAGCCAAGGCGGAGGGGCCAACGTCCTGACTTTC.

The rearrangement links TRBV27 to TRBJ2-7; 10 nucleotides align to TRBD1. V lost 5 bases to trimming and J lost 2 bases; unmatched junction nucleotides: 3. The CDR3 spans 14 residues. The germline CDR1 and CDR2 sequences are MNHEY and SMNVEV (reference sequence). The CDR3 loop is CASSIGQGAYEQYF. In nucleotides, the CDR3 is TGTGCCAGCAGTATCGGACAGGGGGCCTACGAGCAGTACTTC.

CDR3 loop: CASSLGLAGPSPYQETQYF. CDR3 DNA sequence: TGCGCCAGCAGCTTGGGACTAGCGGGCCCATCCCCGTACCAAGAGACCCAGTACTTC. This chain joins TRBV5-1 and TRBJ2-5, with 10 bases identical to TRBD2. Germline V lookup: CDR1 SGHRS, CDR2 YFSETQ. V shed 0 bases, J shed 0 bases, and the junction held 11 bases outside the gene matches. The CDR3 has 19 residues.

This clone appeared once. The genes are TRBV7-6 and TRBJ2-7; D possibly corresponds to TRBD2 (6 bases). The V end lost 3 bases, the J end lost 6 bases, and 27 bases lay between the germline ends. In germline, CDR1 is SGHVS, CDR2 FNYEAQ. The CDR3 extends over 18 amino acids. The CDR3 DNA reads TGTGCCAGCAGCTTTTCAGTGGACTACGGAACCCAAATGGGCGAGCAGTACTTC. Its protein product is CASSFSVDYGTQMGEQYF.

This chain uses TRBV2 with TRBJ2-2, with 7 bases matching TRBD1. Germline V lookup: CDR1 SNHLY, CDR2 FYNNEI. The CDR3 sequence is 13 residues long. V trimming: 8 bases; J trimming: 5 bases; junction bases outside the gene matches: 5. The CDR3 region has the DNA TGTGCCAGCGGGGCACAGGGGACCGGGGAGCTGTTTTTT. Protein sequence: CASGAQGTGELFF.

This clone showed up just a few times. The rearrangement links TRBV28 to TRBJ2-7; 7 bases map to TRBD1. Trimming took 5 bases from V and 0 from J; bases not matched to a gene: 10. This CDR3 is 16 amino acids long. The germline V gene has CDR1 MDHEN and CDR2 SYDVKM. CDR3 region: CASSAQDRADSYEQYF. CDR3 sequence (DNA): TGTGCCAGCAGTGCCCAAGACAGGGCCGACTCCTACGAGCAGTACTTC.

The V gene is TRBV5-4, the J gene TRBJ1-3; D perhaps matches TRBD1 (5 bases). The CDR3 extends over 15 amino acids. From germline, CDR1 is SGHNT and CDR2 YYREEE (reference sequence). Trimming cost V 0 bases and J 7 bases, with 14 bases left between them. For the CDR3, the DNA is TGTGCCAGCAGCTTGGGGCAGGGAGGCCCCAACACCATATATTTT. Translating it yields CASSLGQGGPNTIYF. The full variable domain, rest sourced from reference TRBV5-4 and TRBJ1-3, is ETGVTQSPTHLIKTRGQQVTLRCSSQSGHNTVSWYQQALGQGPQFIFQYYREEENGRGNFPPRFSGLQFPNYSSELNVNALELDDSALYLCASSLGQGGPNTIYFGEGSWLTVV.

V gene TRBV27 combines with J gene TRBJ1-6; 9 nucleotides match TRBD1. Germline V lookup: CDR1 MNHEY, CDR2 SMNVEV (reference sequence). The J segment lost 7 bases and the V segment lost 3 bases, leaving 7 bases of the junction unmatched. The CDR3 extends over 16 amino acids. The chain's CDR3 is CASSFDRDRENSPLHF. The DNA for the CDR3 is TGTGCCAGCAGTTTTGATCGGGACAGGGAGAATTCACCCCTCCACTTT.

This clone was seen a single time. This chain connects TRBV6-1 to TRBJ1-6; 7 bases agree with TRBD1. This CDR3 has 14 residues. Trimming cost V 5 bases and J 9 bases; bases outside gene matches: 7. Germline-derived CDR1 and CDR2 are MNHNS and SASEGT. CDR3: CASSFRGEFSPLHF. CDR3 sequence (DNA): TGTGCCAGCAGTTTCAGGGGGGAGTTTTCACCCCTCCACTTT.